These 9 T cell receptor beta chains were all obtained from the same sample, sequenced in a study of CD8 T cells in Susac syndrome. RNA was extracted with the RNeasy kit, and a quantity of roughly 0.5 to 1 ug was reverse transcribed using random hexamers. A single record per CDR3 protein comes from TCRdb applying MiXCR to the immunoSEQ multiplex PCR reads. The data hold about 240,000 distinct CDR3 sequences, with 96% observed a single time. The source material was CD4+ T cells from PBMCs. These receptor sequences come from a human donor with Susac syndrome.

This clonotype turned up a few times. This chain connects TRBV12-3 or TRBV12-4 to TRBJ1-1; D is perhaps TRBD1 (6 bases). This CDR3 comprises 13 residues. V was trimmed by 5 bases and J by 0 bases, leaving 7 bases between them. The CDR3 nucleotides are TGTGCCAGCAGTGGACAGCTGAACACTGAAGCTTTCTTT. Translated: CASSGQLNTEAFF.

V usage is TRBV9 and J usage is TRBJ2-1, with a possible D match to TRBD1 (8 bases). Germline loops: CDR1 SGDLS, CDR2 YYNGEE. V shed 0 bases and J shed 6 bases, with 25 bases lying between them. This CDR3 spans 19 amino acids. In DNA, the CDR3 is TGTGCCAGCAGCGTAGCTCCGGGACAGGAAGGCGGGAGCGGCAATGAGCAGTTCTTC. Protein sequence: CASSVAPGQEGGSGNEQFF.

J is TRBJ2-7 and V is TRBV28; D possibly corresponds to TRBD1 (5 bases). V was shortened by 3 bases and J by 3 bases, with 12 bases between the two germline ends. Germline CDR1 reads MDHEN; CDR2 reads SYDVKM. The length of the CDR3 is 14 residues. DNA for the CDR3: TGTGCCAGCAGTTTGGGGCAGACCAACTACGAGCAGTACTTC. Its protein is CASSLGQTNYEQYF.

J is TRBJ1-5 and V is TRBV2; TRBD1 agrees at 7 bases. V shed 7 bases, J shed 0 bases, and the junction held 21 bases outside the gene matches. This CDR3 comprises 20 residues. Germline V CDR1 and CDR2: SNHLY, FYNNEI. The CDR3 DNA reads as TGTGCCAGCACCGGGGATACGGGACAGCCGGGGCTAGGTAGCAATCAGCCCCAGCATTTT. Its translation is CASTGDTGQPGLGSNQPQHF.

This chain joins TRBV2 and TRBJ2-2; no clear D. CDR1 is SNHLY and CDR2 is FYNNEI in the germline V gene. The CDR3 extends over 14 amino acids. V shed 2 bases and J shed 1 base, with 5 bases lying between them. The CDR3 reads CASSELVNTGELFF. The CDR3 DNA follows: TGTGCCAGCAGTGAACTGGTGAACACCGGGGAGCTGTTTTTT.

The CDR3 DNA reads TGTGCCAGCAGCCTTAGCGGGAGCGACACCGGGGAGCTGTTTTTT. Its translation: CASSLSGSDTGELFF. V gene TRBV12-3 or TRBV12-4 combines with J gene TRBJ2-2, with 9 bases aligning to TRBD2. This CDR3 spans 15 amino acids. With V trimmed by 6 bases and J by 3 bases, 5 bases remained unmatched.

This clonotype was counted a single time. The chain uses TRBV18 and TRBJ2-3, with D perhaps matching TRBD1 (6 bases). V shed 7 bases and J shed 0 bases, with 11 bases lying between them. The length of the CDR3 is 14 residues. From germline, CDR1 is KGHSH and CDR2 LQKENI. The CDR3 DNA is TGTGCCAGCTATGACAGGCTTAGCACAGATACGCAGTATTTT. It encodes CASYDRLSTDTQYF.

The J gene is TRBJ1-2, the V gene TRBV7-2; tentatively, D is TRBD1 (6 bases). The CDR3 spans 16 residues. Germline V gene data show CDR1 as SGHTA and CDR2 as FQGNSA. V lost 2 bases and J lost 4, with 17 bases in between. CDR3 bases: TGTGCCAGCAGCTTATCATTGGGGGGCTCGGGCTATGGCTACACCTTC. This gives the protein CASSLSLGGSGYGYTF. Together with reference TRBV7-2 and TRBJ1-2, the CDR3 gives the full variable domain: GAGVSQSPSNKVTEKGKDVELRCDPISGHTALYWYRQSLGQGLEFLIYFQGNSAPDKSGLPSDRFSAERTGGSVSTLTIQRTQQEDSAVYLCASSLSLGGSGYGYTFGSGTRLTVV.

V gene TRBV20-1 combines with J gene TRBJ2-7; 11 bases are shared with TRBD2. In germline, CDR1 is DFQATT, CDR2 SNEGSKA (reference sequence). This CDR3 comprises 14 residues. Trimming cost V 6 bases and J 7 bases; bases outside gene matches: 11. CDR3 nucleotide sequence: TGCAGTGCCAAAATAGCGGGAGGGCCTTTTGAGCAGTACTTC. This sequence encodes CSAKIAGGPFEQYF.